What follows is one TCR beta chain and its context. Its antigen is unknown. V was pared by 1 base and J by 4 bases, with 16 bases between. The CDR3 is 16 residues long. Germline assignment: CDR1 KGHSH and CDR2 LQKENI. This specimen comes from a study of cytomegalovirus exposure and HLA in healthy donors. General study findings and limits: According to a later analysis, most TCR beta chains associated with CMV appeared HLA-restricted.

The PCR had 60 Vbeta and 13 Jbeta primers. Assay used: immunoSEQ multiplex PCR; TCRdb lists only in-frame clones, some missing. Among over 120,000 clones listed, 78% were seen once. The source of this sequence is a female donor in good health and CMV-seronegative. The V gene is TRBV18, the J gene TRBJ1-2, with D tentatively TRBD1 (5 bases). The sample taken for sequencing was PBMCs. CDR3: CASSPQGTSGGYGYTF. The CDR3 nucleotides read TGTGCCAGCTCACCACAGGGGACTTCCGGAGGCTATGGCTACACCTTC.